This T cell receptor beta chain was profiled in a study of vaccination effects on CD4 cells after COVID-19. Study at large: Post-vaccine draws lagged the second dose by a median of 72 days. Study conclusions and caveats: Convalescent patients in the study were few, and early post-infection timepoints were absent.

The method was immunoSEQ multiplex PCR; TCRdb's version includes in-frame clones alone and lacks a portion of them. The table includes nearly 50,000 clones, over 60% detected once. This clone has a handful of counts. Its antigen is still unknown. The germline V gene has CDR1 MGHDK and CDR2 SYGVNS. The J segment lost 5 bases and the V segment lost 1 base, leaving 3 bases of the junction unmatched. There are 14 residues in the CDR3. Investigators separated out CD4+ T cells once approximately 9 days of culture had passed. It was between March and December 2020 that the person had a SARS-CoV-2 infection confirmed by PCR. Two-dose vaccination with either BNT162b2 or mRNA-1273 was given to the participants. On days 3 and 7, fresh IL-2 medium replaced half the medium.

The receptor comes from a human donor who had a prior SARS-CoV-2 infection. The chain has TRBV25-1 and TRBJ2-3; 7 bases fit TRBD1. The specimen was CD4+ T cells from PBMCs cultured without peptide, collected after COVID-19 vaccination. The CDR3 sequence: CASSEFTGVDTQYF. The DNA for the CDR3 is TGTGCCAGCAGTGAATTTACAGGGGTAGATACGCAGTATTTT. Full variable domain (remainder filled in from reference TRBV25-1 and TRBJ2-3): EADIYQTPRYLVIGTGKKITLECSQTMGHDKMYWYQQDPGMELHLIHYSYGVNSTEKGDLSSESTVSRIRTEHFPLTLESARPSHTSQYLCASSEFTGVDTQYFGPGTRLTVL.